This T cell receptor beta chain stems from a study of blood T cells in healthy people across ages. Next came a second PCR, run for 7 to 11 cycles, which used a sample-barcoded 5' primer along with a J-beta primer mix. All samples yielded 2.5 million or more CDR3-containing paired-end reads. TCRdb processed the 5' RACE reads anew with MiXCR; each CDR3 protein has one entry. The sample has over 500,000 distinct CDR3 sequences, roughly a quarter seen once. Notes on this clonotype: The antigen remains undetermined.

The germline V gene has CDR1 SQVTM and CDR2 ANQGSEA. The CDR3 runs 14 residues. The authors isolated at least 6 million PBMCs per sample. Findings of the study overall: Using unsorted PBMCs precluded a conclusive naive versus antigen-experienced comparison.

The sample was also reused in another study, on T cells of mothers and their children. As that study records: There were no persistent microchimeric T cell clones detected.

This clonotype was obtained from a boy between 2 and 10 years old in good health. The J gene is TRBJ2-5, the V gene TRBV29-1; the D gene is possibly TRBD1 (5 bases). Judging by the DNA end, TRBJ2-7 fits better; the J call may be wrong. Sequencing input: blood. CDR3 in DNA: TGCAGCGTTGTTTTTGCGCAGGGCAGCGACGAGCAGTACTTC. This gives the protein CSVVFAQGSDEQYF.